These T cell receptor beta chains were read from a single sample in a study of blood T cell repertoires in COVID-19. Produced via immunoSEQ multiplex PCR; TCRdb's table is partial and in-frame only. The sample includes roughly 280,000 clones, about 87% of them seen just once. The sequenced material came from PBMCs or T cells enriched from blood (not recorded which). The receptor source for this set is a woman aged 45-65 years who had recovered from COVID-19. Both conserved end residues are part of each CDR3. Fields, in order: clone size, J gene, V gene, D gene, CDR3 DNA, CDR3 protein. D genes are given only for firm matches. Rows may omit the clone size; those that give it use once, few, many or a size class.

>.|TRBJ1-2|TRBV24-1|TRBD1
TGTGCCACCAGTGAAGGACAGGGCGGTGGCTACACCTTC
CATSEGQGGGYTF
>.|TRBJ1-1|TRBV11-2|TRBD1
TGTGCCAGCAGCTTAGATCAGGGGGCGCCTACCACTGAAGCTTTCTTT
CASSLDQGAPTTEAFF
>.|TRBJ1-6|TRBV4-1|.
TGCGCCAGCAGTAGGGGAGGGGGAGAAGTGGAACTCCACTTT
CASSRGGGEVELHF
>.|TRBJ2-5|TRBV12-3/TRBV12-4|.
TGTGCCAGCAGCCGTACACAGCCGGAGACCCAGTACTTC
CASSRTQPETQYF
>.|TRBJ1-2|TRBV19|TRBD1
TGTGCCACTACCCGGGACAGTGCGGATGGCTACACCTTC
CATTRDSADGYTF
>.|TRBJ2-2|TRBV2|.
TGTGCCAGCATCCAAACTGGTCCCAGGGAGCTGTTTTTT
CASIQTGPRELFF
>.|TRBJ2-2|TRBV28|TRBD2
TGTGCCAGCAGTGGCCCGGGACTAGCGGGAGTTGCCGGGGAGCTGTTTTTT
CASSGPGLAGVAGELFF
>.|TRBJ2-7|TRBV11-2|.
TGTGCCGCCAGCCGGGACACCACCTACGAGCAGTACTTC
CAASRDTTYEQYF
>few|TRBJ2-7|TRBV7-2|TRBD2
TGTGCCAGCAGCCCACCGGGACTAGCGGGAGCCGAGCAGTACTTC
CASSPPGLAGAEQYF
>.|TRBJ1-1|TRBV16|.
TGTGCCAGCAGCCGATCTCAGGGGTTTACTGAAGCTTTCTTT
CASSRSQGFTEAFF
>.|TRBJ2-3|TRBV9|.
TGTGCCAGCAGCTCTTCTGGAGGGAGAGGAGATACGCAGTATTTT
CASSSSGGRGDTQYF
>.|TRBJ2-1|TRBV30|.
TGTGCCTGGAGTCCCCGGGGAAAGACCTACAATGAGCAGTTCTTC
CAWSPRGKTYNEQFF
>.|TRBJ1-5|TRBV6-5|TRBD1
TGTGCCAGCAGTTCCGACAGGGCGGGGAGTCAGCCCCAGCATTTT
CASSSDRAGSQPQHF
>.|TRBJ1-1|TRBV3-1/TRBV3-2|TRBD1
TGTGCCAGCAGCCAAGTCTTACAGGGGGCCGAAGCTTTCTTT
CASSQVLQGAEAFF
>few|TRBJ1-6|TRBV28|.
TGTGCCAGCAGCCGCAAACTCCACAGTATCGGTAATTCACCCCTCCACTTT
CASSRKLHSIGNSPLHF
>.|TRBJ1-5|TRBV30|.
TGTGCCTGGAGTAGGGGCCGTGAGCGTCAGCCCCAGCATTTT
CAWSRGRERQPQHF
>.|TRBJ1-6|TRBV7-2|TRBD1
TGTGCCAGCAGCTCCCGACAGGGGTTCTCCTATAATTCACCCCTCCACTTT
CASSSRQGFSYNSPLHF
>few|TRBJ2-7|TRBV30|.
TGTGCCTTACAGAGATACTCCTACGAGCAGTACTTC
CALQRYSYEQYF
>.|TRBJ1-4|TRBV15|.
TGTGCCACCAGCAGAGATGGGCGTGAAAAACTGTTTTTT
CATSRDGREKLFF
>.|TRBJ2-7|TRBV10-3|.
TGTGCCATCAGTGGGGGAGGCGAGTCCTACGAGCAGTACTTC
CAISGGGESYEQYF
>.|TRBJ2-1|TRBV27|.
TGTGCCAGCAGCTCCTCCGGGTTGGGCAATGAGCAGTTCTTC
CASSSSGLGNEQFF
>.|TRBJ1-2|TRBV27|.
TGTGCCAGCAGTCCCGTCCCCGGGCAGGGGCAATCGTATGGCTACACCTTC
CASSPVPGQGQSYGYTF
>.|TRBJ2-6|TRBV7-9|.
TGTGCCAGCAGCTTCGACAGCCTCTCTGGGGCCAACGTCCTGACTTTC
CASSFDSLSGANVLTF
>.|TRBJ2-1|TRBV29-1|TRBD1
TGCAGCGTTGAAGTCGCCGACAGGGGGATGTATGAGCAGTTCTTC
CSVEVADRGMYEQFF
>few|TRBJ1-2|TRBV7-9|.
TGTGCCAGCAGCTTAGGCGAAGACTACACCTTC
CASSLGEDYTF
>.|TRBJ1-1|TRBV7-9|TRBD1
TGTGCCAGCAGCTTAAGGACAGGGAGGAACACTGAAGCTTTCTTT
CASSLRTGRNTEAFF
>.|TRBJ2-3|TRBV5-5|TRBD1
TGTGCCAGCAGCAACGACAGGGTCACAGATACGCAGTATTTT
CASSNDRVTDTQYF
>.|TRBJ1-2|TRBV5-6|.
TGTGCCAGCAGCTTGGGCAGGCCATATGGCTACACCTTC
CASSLGRPYGYTF
>.|TRBJ2-1|TRBV6-1|.
TGTGCCAGCAGTGAAGGGCTAGCGCGCGATGAGCAGTTCTTC
CASSEGLARDEQFF
>.|TRBJ1-4|TRBV28|TRBD1
TGTGCCAGCAGTTCACCCGGGACAGGGTTATCTAATGAAAAACTGTTTTTT
CASSSPGTGLSNEKLFF
>.|TRBJ2-7|TRBV6-6|.
TGTGCCAGCACCCCGGACGGGAGCTCCTACGAGCAGTACTTC
CASTPDGSSYEQYF
>once|TRBJ2-7|TRBV7-2|TRBD2
TGTGCCAGCAGCTTGGGACCCCCCTCGGCTAGCGGGTATTACGAGCAGTACTTC
CASSLGPPSASGYYEQYF
>.|TRBJ2-1|TRBV6-2/TRBV6-3|.
TGTGCCAGCAGTTTATGGCCTAGCGCGCCTTACAATGAGCAGTTCTTC
CASSLWPSAPYNEQFF
>.|TRBJ2-1|TRBV11-3|.
TGTGCCAGCAGCCCCGGACTTTCCTACAATGAGCAGTTCTTC
CASSPGLSYNEQFF
>once|TRBJ2-7|TRBV4-2|TRBD2
TGTGCCAGCAGCCAAGAGGGTAGCGGGAGTCGGGTATACGAGCAGTACTTC
CASSQEGSGSRVYEQYF
>.|TRBJ1-5|TRBV6-6|.
TGTGCCAGCAGGGCAGGTGGCAATCAGCCCCAGCATTTT
CASRAGGNQPQHF
>few|TRBJ2-7|TRBV6-5|.
TGTGCCAGCAGTTACTCGATCTTCACTCCGTCCTACGAGCAGTACTTC
CASSYSIFTPSYEQYF
>.|TRBJ1-2|TRBV4-3|.
TGCGCCAGCAGCCAAGATGGAGGCGGCTATGGCTACACCTTC
CASSQDGGGYGYTF
>few|TRBJ1-2|TRBV28|TRBD1
TGTGCCAGCAGTCGGACAGGTGGCTACACCTTC
CASSRTGGYTF
>.|TRBJ2-1|TRBV6-2/TRBV6-3|TRBD2
TGTGCCAGCAGTACCTTCCTAGCGGGAAAGCACAATGAGCAGTTCTTC
CASSTFLAGKHNEQFF
>once|TRBJ1-2|TRBV24-1|TRBD1
TGTGCCACCAGTGCGACAGGGAATGGCTACACCTTC
CATSATGNGYTF
>.|TRBJ2-7|TRBV28|TRBD1
TGTGCCAGTAGTTTTGACAGGGGGCGAAACTACGAGCAGTACTTC
CASSFDRGRNYEQYF
>few|TRBJ1-1|TRBV3-1/TRBV3-2|.
TGTGCCAGCAGCCAAGGCGGCGGGAGGGACACTGAAGCTTTCTTT
CASSQGGGRDTEAFF
>.|TRBJ2-5|TRBV5-4|.
TGTGCCAGCAGCTTGAGCGGGACAGGCAGAGCCGAGACCCAGTACTTC
CASSLSGTGRAETQYF
>.|TRBJ1-2|TRBV28|TRBD1
TGTGCCAGCAGGGAGACAGGGGGCCATGGCTACACCTTC
CASRETGGHGYTF
>.|TRBJ2-7|TRBV11-3|.
TGTGCCAGCAGCTTAGGCACAGGCTCCTACGAGCAGTACTTC
CASSLGTGSYEQYF
>.|TRBJ2-2|TRBV5-1|TRBD2
TGCGCCAGCAGCTTGGCCCTAGCGGGAAAGGTCGGGGAGCTGTTTTTT
CASSLALAGKVGELFF
>.|TRBJ2-2|TRBV19|TRBD2
TGTGCCAGTAGTTATACTAGCGGGAGGGCCATCGGGGAGCTGTTTTTT
CASSYTSGRAIGELFF
>.|TRBJ1-1|TRBV28|.
TGTGCCAGCAGGACGCGGGTTGAAGCTTTCTTT
CASRTRVEAFF